This T cell receptor beta chain is from a study of control samples from healthy donors and cancer patients. V was shortened by 4 bases and J by 4 bases, with 14 bases between the two germline ends. This CDR3 region has 15 residues. The V gene's germline CDR1 is MNHEY and CDR2 SVGEGT. The method was immunoSEQ multiplex PCR; TCRdb's version includes in-frame clones alone and lacks a portion of them. The table shows about 100,000 clones, with roughly 87% occurring only once. The sequenced sample consisted of blood. V and J are TRBV6-2 or TRBV6-3 and TRBJ2-1, with D maybe TRBD2 (6 bases). The sequence derives from a woman in her forties or fifties in good health. The CDR3 coding sequence is TGTGCCAGCAGTTCGGGCGGGACGCTTTACAATGAGCAGTTCTTC. Translated: CASSSGGTLYNEQFF.